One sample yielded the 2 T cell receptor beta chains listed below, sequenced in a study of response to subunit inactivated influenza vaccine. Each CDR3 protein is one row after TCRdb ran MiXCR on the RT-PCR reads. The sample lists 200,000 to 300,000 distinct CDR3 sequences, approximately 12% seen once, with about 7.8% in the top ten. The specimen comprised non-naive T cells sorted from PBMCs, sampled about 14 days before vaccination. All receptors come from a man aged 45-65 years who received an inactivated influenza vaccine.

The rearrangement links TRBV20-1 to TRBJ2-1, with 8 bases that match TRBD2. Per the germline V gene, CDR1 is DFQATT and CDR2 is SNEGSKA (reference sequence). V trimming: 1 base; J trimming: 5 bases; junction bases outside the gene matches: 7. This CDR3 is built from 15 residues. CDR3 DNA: TGCAGTGCTAGAGCGGGTAGCGGGGCAGACAATGAGCAGTTCTTC. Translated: CSARAGSGADNEQFF.

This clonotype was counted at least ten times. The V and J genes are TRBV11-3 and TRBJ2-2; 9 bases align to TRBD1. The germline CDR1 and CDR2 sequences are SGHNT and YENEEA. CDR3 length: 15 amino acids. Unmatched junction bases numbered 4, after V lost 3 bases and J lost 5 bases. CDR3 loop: CASSLNRGRTGELFF. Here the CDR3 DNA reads TGTGCCAGCAGCTTGAACAGGGGGCGGACCGGGGAGCTGTTTTTT.